This entry lists 13 T cell receptor beta chains sequenced from one sample in a study of shared clonotypes between healthy human individuals. TCRdb's table, derived via immunoSEQ multiplex PCR, lists solely in-frame clones and lacks some. The sample lists over a million clones, under 80% occurring once. The material sequenced was memory CD4+ T cells sorted from blood. Described subset: CD45RA-negative fraction. These receptor sequences come from a man between 18 and 35 years old in good health.

The V and J genes are TRBV19 and TRBJ2-1; 11 bases align to TRBD2. V shed 5 bases and J 4 bases; nucleotides not matched to a gene: 7. This CDR3 has 16 residues. Germline V gives CDR1 LNHDA, CDR2 SQIVND (reference sequence). The CDR3, as DNA: TGTGCCAGTAGTGGACTAGCGGGTACGACATACAATGAGCAGTTCTTC. Its translation: CASSGLAGTTYNEQFF.

The CDR3 DNA follows: TGCGCCAGCAGCCAAGTAAACGCCGGGGCAGATGGCTACACCTTC. It codes for CASSQVNAGADGYTF. The gene calls are TRBV4-3 and TRBJ1-2; D is possibly TRBD1 (5 bases). The germline V gene has CDR1 LGHNA and CDR2 YSLEER. Trimming removed 1 base at V and 6 bases at J, with 15 bases between. There are 15 residues in the CDR3.

The rearrangement uses TRBV7-2 and TRBJ1-2, with TRBD1 identical over 11 bases. With 5 bases clipped from V and 7 bases from J, the junction kept 3 bases outside the gene matches. This CDR3 is 13 amino acids long. The germline V gene encodes CDR1 SGHTA and CDR2 FQGNSA. CDR3 sequence reads: CASSVGTGGGYTF. CDR3 DNA sequence: TGTGCCAGCAGCGTCGGGACAGGGGGTGGCTACACCTTC.

This chain uses TRBV10-3 with TRBJ2-3; weak D call: TRBD2 (6 bases). V lost 7 bases and J 0 bases, leaving 11 bases between the germline ends. Germline CDR1 is ENHRY and CDR2 is SYGVKD. There are 14 residues in the CDR3. The DNA of the CDR3 is TGTGCCATCAAAAGCGGGCCCAGCACAGATACGCAGTATTTT. Amino acids: CAIKSGPSTDTQYF.

V usage is TRBV30 and J usage is TRBJ1-2; unclear D gene. V lost 5 bases, J lost 4 bases, and 8 bases lay in between. Germline values: CDR1 GTSNPN, CDR2 SVGIG (reference sequence). CDR3 length: 11 residues. The CDR3 protein is CAWGEGYGYTF. CDR3 nucleotides: TGTGCCTGGGGCGAGGGCTATGGCTACACCTTC. Drawing the rest from reference TRBV30 and TRBJ1-2, the complete variable domain is SQTIHQWPATLVQPVGSPLSLECTVEGTSNPNLYWYRQAAGRGLQLLFYSVGIGQISSEVPQNLSASRPQDRQFILSSKKLLLSDSGFYLCAWGEGYGYTFGSGTRLTVV.

The V call is TRBV30, the J call TRBJ2-1; the D call may be TRBD1 or TRBD2 (5 bases each). This CDR3 spans 14 amino acids. Trimming left V 0 bases short and J 6 bases short, with 12 bases between. Germline CDR1 and CDR2: GTSNPN and SVGIG (reference sequence). The CDR3 spells CAWSVGQGPNEQFF. The CDR3 DNA follows: TGTGCCTGGAGTGTAGGGCAGGGACCCAATGAGCAGTTCTTC.

CDR3 nucleotides: TGTGCCAGCAGCCTCGGGACTAGCGGGAGGGCAGAGACCCAGTACTTC. As protein: CASSLGTSGRAETQYF. V and J are TRBV14 and TRBJ2-5, with 16 positions matching TRBD2. CDR3 size: 16 residues. V dropped 4 bases and J dropped 4; count of bases not matched to a gene: 3. Looked up from germline, CDR1 is SGHDN and CDR2 is FVKESK.

The genes are TRBV6-1 and TRBJ1-3; D call uncertain. The ends were cut back, 1 base at V and 2 bases at J, with 18 bases in the middle. There are 18 residues in the CDR3. Germline CDR1 is MNHNS and CDR2 is SASEGT. The CDR3 sequence is CASSEGIGGRTPGNTIYF. CDR3 DNA sequence: TGTGCCAGCAGTGAAGGTATCGGAGGGAGGACTCCTGGAAACACCATATATTTT.

The gene calls are TRBV2 and TRBJ2-6; weak D call: TRBD1 (6 bases). The CDR3 loop spans 15 amino acids. V dropped 5 bases and J dropped 4 bases, with 12 bases sitting between them. Germline V gene sequence: CDR1 SNHLY, CDR2 FYNNEI. DNA for the CDR3: TGTGCCAGCAGTTTACAGGGATCCGGGGCCAACGTCCTGACTTTC. This encodes CASSLQGSGANVLTF. Full variable domain (rest looked up from reference TRBV2 and TRBJ2-6): EPEVTQTPSHQVTQMGQEVILRCVPISNHLYFYWYRQILGQKVEFLVSFYNNEISEKSEIFDDQFSVERPDGSNFTLKIRSTKLEDSAMYFCASSLQGSGANVLTFGAGSRLTVL.

This clone was seen just once. The J gene is TRBJ2-3, the V gene TRBV28, with TRBD1 as a possible D gene (5 bases). Trimming removed 8 bases at V and 3 bases at J, with 12 bases between. CDR3 size: 13 residues. Germline V lookup: CDR1 MDHEN, CDR2 SYDVKM. CDR3: CASQDTPTDTQYF. The DNA of the CDR3 is TGTGCCAGCCAGGACACCCCAACAGATACGCAGTATTTT.

This clone showed up just once. The chain combines TRBV5-1 with TRBJ2-7; D not resolved. V was pared by 2 bases and J by 4 bases, with 16 bases between. The CDR3 runs 15 residues. Germline V CDR1 and CDR2: SGHRS, YFSETQ. The DNA for the CDR3 is TGCGCCAGCAGCTTCGGGTCCTCTTCGGTTTACGAGCAGTACTTC. Its translation: CASSFGSSSVYEQYF.

Comments on this clone: The sample carries other DNA sequences with the same CDR3. The rearrangement links TRBV7-2 to TRBJ2-2; D is possibly TRBD1 (5 bases). The CDR3 is 14 amino acids. V lost 4 bases and J lost 1, with 7 bases in between. Germline assignment: CDR1 SGHTA and CDR2 FQGNSA. CDR3 DNA sequence: TGTGCCAGCAGCTCCACAGGGAACACCGGGGAGCTGTTTTTT. Residues: CASSSTGNTGELFF.

This chain connects TRBV5-1 to TRBJ2-1; 11 bases align to TRBD1. In germline, CDR1 is SGHRS, CDR2 YFSETQ. CDR3 length: 16 residues. J lost 5 bases, V lost 0 bases, and 4 bases had no gene match. CDR3 sequence (DNA): TGCGCCAGCAGCTTGGCTGGGACAGGGGGGGACAATGAGCAGTTCTTC. Residues: CASSLAGTGGDNEQFF.